This TCR beta chain was retrieved from a study of blood T cells in healthy people across ages. The CDR3 is 13 residues long. V was shortened by 6 bases and J by 4 bases, with 12 bases between the two germline ends. Germline CDR1 MNHNS, CDR2 SASEGT. This clonotype was counted only a few times. Its antigen is not known. Alongside a J-beta primer mix, a sample-barcoded 5' primer served in a second PCR lasting about 7 to 12 cycles. A template-switch adaptor with 12 random nucleotides tagged each cDNA molecule. MiXCR, run by TCRdb on the 5' RACE reads, gives a single entry per CDR3 protein. The sample contains 700,000 to 1,000,000 distinct CDR3 sequences, more than 40% of which appear only once. Study-wide points: Age brought a roughly linear fall in TCR beta diversity measured per million T cells. As naive T cell percentage varied, TCR beta diversity correlated strongly with it.

This clonotype was obtained from a man aged 55 to 70 in good health. Specimen: blood. The chain uses TRBV6-1 and TRBJ1-2; a possible D gene is TRBD1 (5 bases). The DNA for the CDR3 is TGTGCCAGCAGACGGGTCGGGGGCTATGGCTACACCTTC. As protein: CASRRVGGYGYTF.